One sample yielded the 13 T cell receptor beta chains listed below, sequenced in a study of blood T cell repertoires in COVID-19. Data came from immunoSEQ multiplex PCR; TCRdb stores just in-frame clones and leaves some out. Among under 300,000 clones listed, 70% to 80% were seen once. Sequencing was done on a sample of peripheral blood. The receptors here all came from a woman over 75 with acute or convalescent COVID-19.

Here the CDR3 DNA reads TGTGCCAGCAGCCCGTCTTCCCTCAATGAGCAGTTCTTC. Its translation is CASSPSSLNEQFF. The chain couples TRBV6-6 to TRBJ2-1; no reliable D call. The CDR3 has 13 residues. Looked up from germline, CDR1 is MNHNY and CDR2 is SVGAGI (reference sequence). The ends were cut back, 6 bases at V and 6 bases at J, with 12 bases in the middle.

This sequence joins TRBV29-1 and TRBJ1-1; possibly TRBD1 for D (6 bases). Per germline, CDR1 SQVTM and CDR2 ANQGSEA. The CDR3 loop spans 14 amino acids. The ends were cut back, 6 bases at V and 1 base at J, with 15 bases in the middle. CDR3 sequence (DNA): TGCAGCGTCCCAGGAACAGGGCGGAACACTGAAGCTTTCTTT. It yields the protein CSVPGTGRNTEAFF.

This chain uses TRBV10-3 with TRBJ1-6, with 7 bases identical to TRBD1. CDR1 is ENHRY and CDR2 is SYGVKD in the germline V gene. Trimming removed 3 bases from V and 9 bases from J; junction bases left unmatched: 2. CDR3 length equals 13 residues. The chain's CDR3 is CAISEQGSSPLHF. The CDR3 nucleotides are TGTGCCATCAGTGAACAGGGGAGTTCACCCCTCCACTTT.

The rearrangement uses TRBV11-2 and TRBJ1-1; D unclear. Germline loops: CDR1 SGHAT, CDR2 FQNNGV. The length of the CDR3 is 14 residues. Deletions cut 4 bases from V and 5 bases from J, with 14 bases between. CDR3 amino acids: CASSWSRLRTEAFF. Written as DNA, the CDR3 is TGTGCCAGCAGCTGGTCTCGTTTGCGGACTGAAGCTTTCTTT.

This sequence joins TRBV3-1 (or the pseudogene TRBV3-2) and TRBJ2-2; 7 bases line up with TRBD1. The CDR3 length is 15 residues. CDR1 LGHDT and CDR2 YNNKEL come from the germline V gene (reference sequence). V was pared by 4 bases and J by 6 bases, with 8 bases of the junction left unmatched. This CDR3 is CASSPQTGMAGELFF. In DNA form, the CDR3 reads TGTGCCAGCAGCCCACAGACAGGGATGGCCGGGGAGCTGTTTTTT.

CDR3 region: CASSRSLTNYGYTF. The DNA for the CDR3 is TGCGCCAGCAGCCGCTCCCTAACCAACTATGGCTACACCTTC. The chain couples TRBV4-3 to TRBJ1-2; D remains ambiguous. Trimming removed 4 bases at V and 2 bases at J, with 11 bases between. CDR1 is LGHNA and CDR2 is YSLEER in the germline V gene. This CDR3 spans 14 amino acids.

The chain carries TRBV5-8 and TRBJ2-5, with TRBD1 matching over 7 bases. After removal of 6 bases from V and 4 bases from J, the junction contained 18 bases not matched to a gene. The CDR3 consists of 17 residues. Germline V lookup: CDR1 SGHTS, CDR2 YDEGEE. The DNA for the CDR3 is TGTGCCAGCAACCGACCCCGGGGAACAGGGGTTTCAGAGACCCAGTACTTC. This codes for CASNRPRGTGVSETQYF.

This sequence joins TRBV30 and TRBJ1-2, with D uncertain. V lost 4 bases to trimming and J lost 3 bases, with 9 bases between them. Germline CDR1 reads GTSNPN; CDR2 reads SVGIG (reference sequence). This CDR3 spans 12 amino acids. The DNA for the CDR3 is TGTGCCTGGACAGCGTTGGACTATGGCTACACCTTC. Translated: CAWTALDYGYTF. The whole variable domain, remainder taken from reference TRBV30 and TRBJ1-2, is SQTIHQWPATLVQPVGSPLSLECTVEGTSNPNLYWYRQAAGRGLQLLFYSVGIGQISSEVPQNLSASRPQDRQFILSSKKLLLSDSGFYLCAWTALDYGYTFGSGTRLTVV.

V is TRBV19 and J is TRBJ1-5, with TRBD1 matching over 7 bases. V shed 1 base and J 0 bases; nucleotides not matched to a gene: 9. This CDR3 is built from 18 residues. The germline V gene encodes CDR1 LNHDA and CDR2 SQIVND (reference sequence). The CDR3 loop reads CASSIGRGTETSNQPQHF. CDR3 bases: TGTGCCAGTAGTATAGGGAGGGGGACAGAGACTAGCAATCAGCCCCAGCATTTT.

The chain uses TRBV7-2 and TRBJ2-2; D might be TRBD2 (5 bases). V lost 3 bases and J 1 base, leaving 9 bases between the germline ends. The germline gives CDR1 SGHTA, CDR2 FQGNSA. The CDR3 totals 15 residues. Written as DNA, the CDR3 is TGTGCCAGCAGCTTTCGAGGGAGGAACACCGGGGAGCTGTTTTTT. Translated: CASSFRGRNTGELFF.

The rearrangement links TRBV19 to TRBJ1-2; D uncertain. There are 12 residues in the CDR3. The germline gives CDR1 LNHDA, CDR2 SQIVND (reference sequence). Trimming shortened V by 7 bases and J by 4 bases, and 10 bases separated the two germline ends. CDR3 protein: CASKVTSYGYTF. The CDR3 coding sequence is TGTGCCAGTAAAGTGACAAGCTATGGCTACACCTTC.

The rearrangement joins TRBV4-1 to TRBJ1-5, with D possibly matching TRBD1 (6 bases). Per germline, CDR1 MGHRA and CDR2 YSYEKL. The CDR3 is 17 amino acids. Trimming took off 1 base at V and 0 bases at J, with 13 bases between the two ends. CDR3 sequence reads: CASSQATGTDSNQPQHF. The CDR3 DNA reads TGCGCCAGCAGCCAAGCCACAGGGACGGATAGCAATCAGCCCCAGCATTTT.

This clone was seen only once. The rearrangement joins TRBV14 to TRBJ2-1; maybe TRBD1 (7 bases). This CDR3 has 16 amino acids. Per germline, CDR1 SGHDN and CDR2 FVKESK. The V end was cut by 4 bases, the J end by 1 base, with 14 bases between. As DNA, the CDR3 is TGTGCCAGCAGCCCCCAGGGGGGATTATCCTACAATGAGCAGTTCTTC. Protein sequence: CASSPQGGLSYNEQFF.